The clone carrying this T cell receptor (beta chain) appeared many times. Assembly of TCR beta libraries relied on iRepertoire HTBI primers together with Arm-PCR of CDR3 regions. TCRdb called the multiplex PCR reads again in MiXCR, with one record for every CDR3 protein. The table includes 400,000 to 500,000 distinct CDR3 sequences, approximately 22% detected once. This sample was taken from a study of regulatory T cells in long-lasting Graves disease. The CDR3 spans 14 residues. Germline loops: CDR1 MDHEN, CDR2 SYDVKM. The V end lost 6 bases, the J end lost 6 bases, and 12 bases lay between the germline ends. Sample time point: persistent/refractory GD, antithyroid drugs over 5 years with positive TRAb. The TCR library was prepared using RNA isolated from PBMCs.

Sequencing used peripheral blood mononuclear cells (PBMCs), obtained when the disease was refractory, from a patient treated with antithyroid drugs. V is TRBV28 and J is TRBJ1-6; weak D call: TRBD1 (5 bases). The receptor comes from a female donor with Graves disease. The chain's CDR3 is CASSLGGGNSPLHF. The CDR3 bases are TGTGCCAGCAGCTTGGGGGGTGGTAATTCACCCCTCCACTTT.